This is a list of T cell receptor beta chains from one sample in a study of blood T cell repertoires in COVID-19. TCRdb's copy holds only in-frame clones and misses some; the assay was immunoSEQ multiplex PCR. Found here are roughly 250,000 clones, around 87% of them singletons; the top ten hold approximately 1.5%. What was sequenced was PBMCs or T cells enriched from blood (not recorded which). These receptors were obtained from a woman aged 45-65 years who had recovered from COVID-19. Both conserved end residues are part of each CDR3. The D gene is left open where the match is weak. The size of a clone is reported for some rows only, either as once, few or many, or as a class for expanded clones.

clone_size j_call d_call v_call cdr3_nt cdr3_aa
. TRBJ2-6 . TRBV6-6 TGTGCCACCTCGCCAGGGGCTGGGGCCAACGTCCTGACTTTC CATSPGAGANVLTF
. TRBJ1-5 . TRBV24-1 TGTGCCACCAGTGCAAGGGGCGGTGGGTCGAATCAGCCCCAGCATTTT CATSARGGGSNQPQHF
. TRBJ2-3 . TRBV12-5 TGTGCTAGTGGTGGGGGGGCTAGTGGAGTGGTACATACGCAGTATTTT CASGGGASGVVHTQYF
. TRBJ1-2 . TRBV7-2 TGTGCCAGCAGCCTCAGTCAGAATGCTAACTATGGCTACACCTTC CASSLSQNANYGYTF
. TRBJ1-2 . TRBV6-5 TGTGCCAGCAGTTACTCCAGGTTATACTATGGCTACACCTTC CASSYSRLYYGYTF
. TRBJ2-7 . TRBV28 TGTGCCAGCAGTCACTACGAGCAGTACTTC CASSHYEQYF
. TRBJ1-6 . TRBV5-6 TGTGCCAGCAGCCCGGAGGATAAACGGATGGATTCACCCCTCCACTTT CASSPEDKRMDSPLHF
. TRBJ2-7 . TRBV7-2 TGTGCCAGCAGCCAAGGGGTCTACGAGCAGTACTTC CASSQGVYEQYF
once TRBJ1-2 . TRBV4-1 TGCGCCAGGGTGGGGGCGCCTTCCTATGGCTACACCTTC CARVGAPSYGYTF
. TRBJ2-1 TRBD2 TRBV24-1 TGTGCCACCAGTGATACCCGGGCTAGCGGGAATGAGCAGTTCTTC CATSDTRASGNEQFF
. TRBJ2-5 TRBD1 TRBV5-6 TGTGCCAGCAGCTTGGTTCCGGGACAGGGACAAGAGACCCAGTACTTC CASSLVPGQGQETQYF
. TRBJ1-2 . TRBV7-8 TGTGCCAGCAGCTTCGAGGGATCCTATGGCTACACCTTC CASSFEGSYGYTF
. TRBJ2-1 . TRBV5-5 TGTGCCAGCGGGAACAGGTTTTTGTTATCTACCTACAATGAGCAGTTCTTC CASGNRFLLSTYNEQFF
few TRBJ2-1 TRBD2 TRBV12-5 TGTGCTAGTGGATGGACTAGTAATGAGCAGTTCTTC CASGWTSNEQFF
. TRBJ1-1 TRBD1 TRBV5-1 TGCGCCAGCAGCTGGGGACAGGGGAACACTGAAGCTTTCTTT CASSWGQGNTEAFF
. TRBJ2-1 . TRBV10-3 TGTGCCATCGGCGCGGGGCTTTCCTACAATGAGCAGTTCTTC CAIGAGLSYNEQFF
. TRBJ2-2 . TRBV27 TGTGCCAGCAGAATAGGGGTCACCGGGGAGCTGTTTTTT CASRIGVTGELFF
. TRBJ1-3 . TRBV9 TGTGCCAGCAGCGCGAGGGGGACGGGCGGAAACACCATATATTTT CASSARGTGGNTIYF
. TRBJ1-1 . TRBV6-5 TGTGCCAGCAGTTACTCCCAGACGGGCACTGAAGCTTTCTTT CASSYSQTGTEAFF
. TRBJ2-3 . TRBV6-6 TGTGCCAGCAGGACTCCGGGGACAGATACGCAGTATTTT CASRTPGTDTQYF
. TRBJ2-1 . TRBV9 TGTGCCAGCAGCGGAGCGGGTGCTGAGCAGTTCTTC CASSGAGAEQFF
. TRBJ1-1 TRBD1 TRBV7-8 TGTGCCAGCGGGGACAGAACGAACACTGAAGCTTTCTTT CASGDRTNTEAFF
once TRBJ1-2 TRBD1 TRBV6-1 TGTGCCAGCAGTGAGTCCCAGACAGGGAACTATGGCTACACCTTC CASSESQTGNYGYTF